This T cell receptor (beta chain) was identified during a study of identifying expanded T cells in peripheral blood. Collection occurred without any documented infections or immune events in donors. Remarks on this clone: What it recognizes is unknown. One end of the junction is discordant with germline, which a read error may explain.

Study-level results: Roughly 1.2 clones differed between technical replicates, versus approximately 17 and 20 over time.

Some clones are missing from TCRdb's copy, which holds only in-frame ones; the method was immunoSEQ multiplex PCR. This table has 65,000 to 95,000 clones, around nine tenths appearing once. The germline V gene has CDR1 SGHNT and CDR2 YYREEE (reference sequence). This CDR3 spans 13 amino acids. The gene calls are TRBV5-4 and TRBJ1-2; D possibly corresponds to TRBD1 (5 bases). The receptor's source is a person aged 18 to 75 in good health. The specimen was blood. The CDR3 spells CASSQSTGGSPRF. The CDR3 coding sequence is TGTGCCAGCAGCCAGAGCACAGGCGGCAGCCCTCGTTTC.